The 23 T cell receptor beta chains presented below share a single source sample, sequenced in a study of blood T cell repertoires in COVID-19. TCRdb's copy holds only in-frame clones and misses some; the assay was immunoSEQ multiplex PCR. This table holds around 67,000 clones, roughly 81% found once. The specimen was peripheral blood. These receptors came from a man aged 65 to 85 with acute or convalescent COVID-19.

V and J are TRBV4-2 and TRBJ2-1, with 13 bases lining up with TRBD2. Losses at the gene ends were 1 base for V and 10 bases for J; bases not matched to a gene: 4. Per germline, CDR1 LGHNA and CDR2 YNFKEQ. The CDR3 contains 15 residues. The CDR3 sequence is CASSQVGLAGSEQFF. The CDR3 DNA reads TGTGCCAGCAGCCAAGTGGGACTAGCGGGATCAGAGCAGTTCTTC.

The chain combines TRBV20-1 with TRBJ2-3; D gene unclear. V lost 3 bases and J 6 bases, leaving 10 bases between the germline ends. Germline V gives CDR1 DFQATT, CDR2 SNEGSKA (reference sequence). This CDR3 spans 12 amino acids. CDR3 region: CSASFAADTQYF. CDR3 in DNA: TGCAGTGCTAGTTTCGCCGCGGATACGCAGTATTTT.

In this sample, this clone turned up once. The CDR3 reads CASSPPGFGTYEQYF. The CDR3 DNA reads as TGCGCCAGCAGCCCCCCGGGGTTCGGGACCTACGAGCAGTACTTC. The chain couples TRBV10-2 to TRBJ2-7; D is perhaps TRBD2 (5 bases). This CDR3 has 15 residues. Germline V gene lookup returns CDR1 WSHSY and CDR2 SAAADI. V was pared by 6 bases and J by 2 bases, with 17 bases between.

This sequence joins TRBV2 and TRBJ1-4; D gene ambiguous. Trimming shortened V by 3 bases and J by 8 bases, and 16 bases separated the two germline ends. The germline CDR1 and CDR2 sequences are SNHLY and FYNNEI. This CDR3 has 15 residues. The CDR3 spells CASSDEGGIREKLFF. The CDR3 nucleotides read TGTGCCAGCAGTGACGAAGGAGGGATTCGAGAAAAACTGTTTTTT.

The chain couples TRBV3-1 (or the pseudogene TRBV3-2) to TRBJ2-7; 14 bases are shared with TRBD2. Unmatched junction bases numbered 5, after V lost 4 bases and J lost 0 bases. The germline CDR1 and CDR2 sequences are LGHDT and YNNKEL (reference sequence). There are 17 residues in the CDR3. DNA of the CDR3: TGTGCCAGCAGCCTTGGACTAGCGGGGGGAAGCTCCTACGAGCAGTACTTC. Amino acid sequence: CASSLGLAGGSSYEQYF.

This chain connects TRBV19 to TRBJ1-2, with TRBD1 identical over 12 bases. Trimming at V came to 5 bases and at J to 5 bases, leaving 3 bases not matched to a gene. Per germline, CDR1 LNHDA and CDR2 SQIVND (reference sequence). The CDR3 runs 14 residues. Here the CDR3 reads CASSGDRGLYGYTF. The CDR3 bases are TGTGCCAGTAGTGGGGACAGGGGGCTTTATGGCTACACCTTC.

This clone was recorded once. The V call is TRBV28, the J call TRBJ1-3; D gene unclear. V lost 6 bases to trimming and J lost 4 bases, with 10 bases between them. This CDR3 has 13 amino acids. The germline CDR1 and CDR2 sequences are MDHEN and SYDVKM. CDR3 protein: CASSTVAGNTIYF. In nucleotides, the CDR3 is TGTGCCAGCAGCACGGTTGCCGGAAACACCATATATTTT.

V is TRBV9 and J is TRBJ2-3; 8 nucleotides align to TRBD2. J lost 2 bases, V lost 0 bases, and 2 bases had no gene match. Germline CDR1 SGDLS, CDR2 YYNGEE. The CDR3 has 15 amino acids. CDR3 region: CASSVDSGITDTQYF. The CDR3 DNA reads TGTGCCAGCAGCGTAGATAGCGGGATCACAGATACGCAGTATTTT.

This clone has just one count. The genes are TRBV5-1 and TRBJ2-1; TRBD2 is a possible D gene (7 bases). Deletions cut 1 base from V and 6 bases from J, with 17 bases between. The germline CDR1 and CDR2 sequences are SGHRS and YFSETQ. The CDR3 contains 16 residues. CDR3 residues: CASSLMVRGQGNEQFF. CDR3 bases: TGCGCCAGCAGCTTGATGGTGCGGGGGCAAGGCAATGAGCAGTTCTTC. The variable domain in full, with the rest retrieved from reference TRBV5-1 and TRBJ2-1, is KAGVTQTPRYLIKTRGQQVTLSCSPISGHRSVSWYQQTPGQGLQFLFEYFSETQRNKGNFPGRFSGRQFSNSRSEMNVSTLELGDSALYLCASSLMVRGQGNEQFFGPGTRLTVL.

This clone was seen more than once but under ten times. The chain recombines TRBV7-2 with TRBJ1-1, with 8 bases aligning to TRBD1. J was trimmed by 5 bases and V by 1 base; bases with no gene match: 0. Germline V lookup: CDR1 SGHTA, CDR2 FQGNSA. The CDR3 sequence is 13 residues long. CDR3 sequence (DNA): TGTGCCAGCAGCTTAGGACAGGGGACTGAAGCTTTCTTT. This sequence encodes CASSLGQGTEAFF.

The genes are TRBV5-4 and TRBJ2-6, with D perhaps TRBD2 (5 bases). The V and J ends lost 0 bases and 0 bases respectively, with 7 bases between them. CDR1 is SGHNT and CDR2 is YYREEE in the germline V gene (reference sequence). This CDR3 region has 16 residues. The CDR3 nucleotides are TGTGCCAGCAGCTTGGGTGGGAGCTCTGGGGCCAACGTCCTGACTTTC. This sequence encodes CASSLGGSSGANVLTF.

The V call is TRBV2, the J call TRBJ1-1; 11 nucleotides match TRBD1. CDR1 is SNHLY, CDR2 FYNNEI, per germline. With V trimmed by 10 bases and J by 5 bases, 6 bases remained unmatched. The CDR3 contains 13 residues. CDR3 protein: CATRDRGITEAFF. CDR3 coding DNA: TGTGCCACCCGGGACAGGGGGATTACTGAAGCTTTCTTT.

This clone was seen more than once but under ten times. V is TRBV10-3 and J is TRBJ1-1, with D possibly matching TRBD1 (6 bases). V shed 4 bases and J shed 1 base, with 19 bases lying between them. The CDR3 runs 17 residues. CDR1 is ENHRY and CDR2 is SYGVKD in the germline V gene. The CDR3 DNA reads TGTGCCATCAGTGCCCGCCAGACGGTCAGGGGGAACACTGAAGCTTTCTTT. Translation: CAISARQTVRGNTEAFF.

The chain is built from TRBV10-2 and TRBJ2-5; tentatively, D is TRBD2 (7 bases). Germline CDR1 reads WSHSY; CDR2 reads SAAADI. CDR3 length: 15 amino acids. Trimming shortened V by 5 bases and J by 5 bases, and 18 bases separated the two germline ends. CDR3 nucleotide sequence: TGCGCCAGCAGTAGTACCCCAGGGGAGGGGGAGACCCAGTACTTC. It translates to CASSSTPGEGETQYF.

In this sample, this clone turned up once. V is TRBV18 and J is TRBJ1-3; tentative D call: TRBD1 (6 bases). Germline CDR1 KGHSH, CDR2 LQKENI. V lost 5 bases to trimming and J lost 0 bases, with 11 bases between them. The CDR3 is made up of 15 amino acids. CDR3 sequence: CASSGRQASGNTIYF. As DNA, the CDR3 is TGTGCCAGCTCAGGCAGACAGGCCTCTGGAAACACCATATATTTT.

J is TRBJ2-1 and V is TRBV7-3, with D perhaps TRBD1 (6 bases). The CDR3 loop spans 14 amino acids. The germline V gene has CDR1 SGHTA and CDR2 FQGTGA. The ends were cut back, 2 bases at V and 6 bases at J, with 11 bases in the middle. The CDR3 DNA reads TGTGCCAGCAGCTTAGGCGGACAGATCAATGAGCAGTTCTTC. Its translation: CASSLGGQINEQFF.

The V and J genes are TRBV2 and TRBJ2-7; 10 bases align to TRBD2. The germline V gene encodes CDR1 SNHLY and CDR2 FYNNEI. The CDR3 has 16 residues. Germline trimming cut 2 bases from V and 5 bases from J; bases unmatched to any gene: 9. This CDR3 is CASSERVAGGRHEQYF. The CDR3, as DNA: TGTGCCAGCAGTGAAAGGGTAGCGGGAGGAAGACACGAGCAGTACTTC. The full variable domain, with the rest looked up from reference TRBV2 and TRBJ2-7, is EPEVTQTPSHQVTQMGQEVILRCVPISNHLYFYWYRQILGQKVEFLVSFYNNEISEKSEIFDDQFSVERPDGSNFTLKIRSTKLEDSAMYFCASSERVAGGRHEQYFGPGTRLTVT.

V and J are TRBV29-1 and TRBJ1-2; TRBD1 might be the D (6 bases). Germline CDR1 and CDR2: SQVTM and ANQGSEA. There are 13 residues in the CDR3. The germline V and J ends were trimmed by 5 bases and 5 bases, with 15 bases remaining between them. CDR3 protein: CSVRRGGDYGYTF. As DNA, the CDR3 is TGCAGCGTTCGAAGGGGGGGAGATTATGGCTACACCTTC.

J is TRBJ2-5 and V is TRBV4-1; TRBD2 aligns across 7 bases. Germline CDR1 is MGHRA and CDR2 is YSYEKL. Trimming cost V 1 base and J 1 base; bases outside gene matches: 3. This CDR3 spans 15 amino acids. The CDR3 nucleotides are TGCGCCAGCAGCCAAGCGGGCGGGGGCCAAGAGACCCAGTACTTC. Protein sequence: CASSQAGGGQETQYF.

This clone was observed a handful of times. The chain uses TRBV5-1 and TRBJ2-2; D might be TRBD2 (5 bases). The CDR3 totals 16 residues. The germline V gene encodes CDR1 SGHRS and CDR2 YFSETQ. V was cut by 4 bases and J by 0 bases, with 13 bases left in between. The CDR3 DNA is TGCGCCAGCAGCCTGACACGGGGAGCGAACACCGGGGAGCTGTTTTTT. This sequence encodes CASSLTRGANTGELFF.

V usage is TRBV6-1 and J usage is TRBJ1-1, with a tentative D call TRBD1 (5 bases). Trimming removed 1 base from V and 8 bases from J, with 14 bases in between. Germline CDR1 reads MNHNS; CDR2 reads SASEGT. The CDR3 covers 14 residues. CDR3 in amino acids: CASSEERQWSEAFF. CDR3 nucleotides: TGTGCCAGCAGTGAAGAGAGACAGTGGTCCGAAGCTTTCTTT.

The chain is built from TRBV18 and TRBJ1-3; 10 bases map to TRBD1. Germline trimming cut 3 bases from V and 1 base from J; bases unmatched to any gene: 6. Germline V gene lookup returns CDR1 KGHSH and CDR2 LQKENI. This CDR3 spans 17 amino acids. CDR3 sequence (DNA): TGTGCCAGCTCACCGACGACAGGGGGCGCATCTGGAAACACCATATATTTT. Amino acid sequence: CASSPTTGGASGNTIYF.

The chain combines TRBV7-9 with TRBJ2-4, with 7 bases lining up with TRBD2. The V gene's germline CDR1 is SEHNR and CDR2 FQNEAQ (reference sequence). Germline trimming cut 1 base from V and 2 bases from J; bases unmatched to any gene: 2. The CDR3 consists of 15 residues. CDR3 in amino acids: CASSLVRGTKNIQYF. The DNA of the CDR3 is TGTGCCAGCAGCTTAGTGCGGGGGACCAAAAACATTCAGTACTTC.